These 5 T cell receptor beta chains were sequenced from one sample in a study of T cells in Graves' hyperthyroidism and ophthalmopathy. From RNA transcripts, TCR beta CDR3 regions were amplified. The primer set for the first-round RT-PCR of the TCR CDR3 was HTBI. One entry per CDR3 protein results from TCRdb running MiXCR on the multiplex PCR reads. The sample contains some 600,000 distinct CDR3 sequences, 11% to 15% of which appear only once. Specimen: blood. The source is a woman aged 25-40 years with Graves' hyperthyroidism that later progressed to Graves' ophthalmopathy.

This chain joins TRBV18 and TRBJ2-1, with a possible D match to TRBD1 (5 bases). This CDR3 spans 15 amino acids. Germline assignment: CDR1 KGHSH and CDR2 LQKENI. Trimming removed 3 bases at V and 3 bases at J, with 12 bases between. The CDR3 DNA reads as TGTGCCAGCTCACCCCCACGGACACACTACAATGAGCAGTTCTTC. This sequence encodes CASSPPRTHYNEQFF.

This clonotype was recorded many times. V gene TRBV11-2 combines with J gene TRBJ1-2; 10 bases agree with TRBD1. This CDR3 spans 13 amino acids. CDR1 and CDR2 from the germline V gene are SGHAT and FQNNGV. V shed 7 bases and J 6 bases; nucleotides not matched to a gene: 5. For the CDR3, the DNA is TGTGCCAGCACACCGGGACAGGGGCATGGCTACACCTTC. Encoded protein: CASTPGQGHGYTF.

The table lists this clonotype with many counts. V usage is TRBV10-2 and J usage is TRBJ2-7, with 8 bases lining up with TRBD2. V shed 8 bases and J 3 bases; nucleotides not matched to a gene: 9. This CDR3 has 14 amino acids. Germline V gives CDR1 WSHSY, CDR2 SAAADI. This CDR3 reads CASAGAGAVYEQYF. For the CDR3, the DNA is TGCGCCAGCGCCGGAGCGGGAGCGGTCTACGAGCAGTACTTC.

The V and J genes are TRBV19 and TRBJ1-1; maybe TRBD1 (5 bases). This CDR3 is 14 amino acids long. V dropped 7 bases and J dropped 1 base, with 13 bases sitting between them. Germline lookup yields CDR1 LNHDA and CDR2 SQIVND (reference sequence). CDR3 in amino acids: CASKGQGSNTEAFF. DNA of the CDR3: TGTGCCAGTAAGGGGCAGGGCTCGAACACTGAAGCTTTCTTT.

With respect to this clonotype: Given a much more abundant clone one base away, this may be a read error. This chain links TRBV7-2 with TRBJ2-1; no clear D gene. This CDR3 has 12 amino acids. Germline V gives CDR1 SGHTA, CDR2 FQGNSA. V was cut by 4 bases and J by 10 bases, with 11 bases left in between. This CDR3 is CASSSARDEQFF. Written as DNA, the CDR3 is TGTGCCAGCAGCTCAGCGCGAGACGAGCAGTTCTTC. Using reference TRBV7-2 and TRBJ2-1 for the parts outside the CDR3, the full variable domain is GAGVSQSPSNKVTEKGKDVELRCDPISGHTALYWYRQSLGQGLEFLIYFQGNSAPDKSGLPSDRFSAERTGGSVSTLTIQRTQQEDSAVYLCASSSARDEQFFGPGTRLTVL.